This T cell receptor (beta chain) was found in a study of blood T cell repertoires in COVID-19. Method: immunoSEQ multiplex PCR; TCRdb's copy keeps in-frame clones and lacks some. The data contain 120,000 to 150,000 clones, just under 85% of them singletons. Germline CDR1 reads MDHEN; CDR2 reads SYDVKM. V was clipped by 7 bases and J by 5 bases, with 14 bases between them. CDR3 length: 13 amino acids. The chain joins TRBV28 to TRBJ2-5; D might be TRBD2 (6 bases). Sequenced sample: peripheral blood. This TCR was recovered from a woman in her thirties or forties with active or convalescent COVID-19. Here the CDR3 reads CASTLRGRETQYF. In DNA, the CDR3 is TGTGCCAGCACCCTTCGGGGGAGGGAGACCCAGTACTTC.